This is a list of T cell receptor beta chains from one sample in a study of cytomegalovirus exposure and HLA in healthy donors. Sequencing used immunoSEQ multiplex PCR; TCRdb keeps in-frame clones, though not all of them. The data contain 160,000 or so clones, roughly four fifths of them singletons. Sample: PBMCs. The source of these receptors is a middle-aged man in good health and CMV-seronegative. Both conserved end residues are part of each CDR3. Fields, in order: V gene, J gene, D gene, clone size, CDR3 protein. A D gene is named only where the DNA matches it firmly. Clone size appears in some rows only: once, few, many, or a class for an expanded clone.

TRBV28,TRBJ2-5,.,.,CASTRGQETQYF
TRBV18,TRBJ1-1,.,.,CASSQDRMNTEAFF
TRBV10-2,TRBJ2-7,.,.,CASTLRGTYEQYF
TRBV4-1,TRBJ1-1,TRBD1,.,CASSQHPDRGNTEAFF
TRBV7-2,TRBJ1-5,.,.,CASSKPGDGQPQHF
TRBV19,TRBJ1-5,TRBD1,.,CASSIIGRGLGQPQHF
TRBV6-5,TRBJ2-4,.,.,CASTRTTGAKNIQYF
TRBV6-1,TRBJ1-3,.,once,CASSEMSSGNTIYF
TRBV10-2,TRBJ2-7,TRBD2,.,CASSGRRTSGGTKSSYEQYF
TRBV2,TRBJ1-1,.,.,CASTKPGRGVNTEAFF
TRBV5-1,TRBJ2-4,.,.,CASSLGRGGSQYF
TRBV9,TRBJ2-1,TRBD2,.,CASSATSGVYNEQFF
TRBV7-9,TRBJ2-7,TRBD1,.,CSSTWTGHGEQYF